These 28 T cell receptor beta chains were all obtained from the same sample, sequenced in a study of CXCR3-negative and CXCR3-positive naive CD8 T cells (dated by TCRdb to 2018 to 2020). Reads for this sample came from a NextSeq 550. The Human TCR Profiling Kit (MiLaboratory) was used to make UMI-labeled 5' RACE TRB cDNA libraries. TCRdb reprocessed the public reads and reports one entry per CDR3 protein sequence, without DNA. The table for this sample shows 150,000 or so distinct CDR3 sequences. Just under 0.5% of the sample goes to the ten largest clones. Material for sequencing was naive CXCR3- CD8+ T cells from blood. Read against the paper, the sample's cell subset or site label means: CD45RO-CCR7+CD27+CD95- naive CD8+ T cells lacking CXCR3 (TNR3-). The receptors shown here come from a human donor in good health. Some clones in this sample may be carry-over from other donors' samples.

The chain links TRBV19 to TRBJ2-7; lacking DNA, the TRBD2 call made by TCRdb goes unchecked. The CDR3 contains 15 residues. Germline V gene lookup returns CDR1 LNHDA and CDR2 SQIVND (reference sequence). This chain's CDR3 is CASRWGIAGAYEQYF.

The chain uses TRBV5-1 and TRBJ2-1; TCRdb designates TRBD1, a call that cannot be tested without DNA. Germline V gene data show CDR1 as SGHRS and CDR2 as YFSETQ. This CDR3 has 14 amino acids. This CDR3 reads CASSQRDDWNEQFF. Looking up the rest from reference TRBV5-1 and TRBJ2-1 gives the full variable domain: KAGVTQTPRYLIKTRGQQVTLSCSPISGHRSVSWYQQTPGQGLQFLFEYFSETQRNKGNFPGRFSGRQFSNSRSEMNVSTLELGDSALYLCASSQRDDWNEQFFGPGTRLTVL.

The J gene is TRBJ2-1, the V gene TRBV5-4; absent DNA, TCRdb's TRBD2 call cannot be checked. Germline V gene sequence: CDR1 SGHNT, CDR2 YYREEE (reference sequence). The CDR3 is made up of 15 amino acids. CDR3 sequence: CASSPRLAGEAEQFF. The full variable domain, completed using reference TRBV5-4 and TRBJ2-1, is ETGVTQSPTHLIKTRGQQVTLRCSSQSGHNTVSWYQQALGQGPQFIFQYYREEENGRGNFPPRFSGLQFPNYSSELNVNALELDDSALYLCASSPRLAGEAEQFFGPGTRLTVL.

J is TRBJ1-2 and V is TRBV7-9; TCRdb indicates TRBD1, and absent DNA this call remains unverified. The length of the CDR3 is 12 residues. Germline V gene lookup returns CDR1 SEHNR and CDR2 FQNEAQ (reference sequence). This CDR3 is CASSLQGSGYTF.

The chain uses TRBV7-3 and TRBJ2-2; TCRdb indicates TRBD2, and absent DNA this call remains unverified. The germline V gene encodes CDR1 SGHTA and CDR2 FQGTGA. The CDR3 loop spans 19 amino acids. The CDR3 region is CASSLIPPTSGGSTGELFF.

The J gene is TRBJ2-7, the V gene TRBV18; no DNA is available, so the TRBD1 call from TCRdb remains unchecked. The CDR3 spans 14 residues. Germline V lookup: CDR1 KGHSH, CDR2 LQKENI. The CDR3 protein is CASSLPGQGGEQYF.

The V and J genes are TRBV7-2 and TRBJ2-1; the TCRdb D gene call, TRBD1, has no DNA to confirm it. Germline CDR1 SGHTA, CDR2 FQGNSA. This CDR3 comprises 17 residues. CDR3 loop: CASSLIWGGGPYNEQFF.

CDR3 residues: CSARWGQTETQYF. V gene TRBV20-1 combines with J gene TRBJ2-5; TCRdb's D call, TRBD1, is unchecked because there is no DNA. The CDR3 has 13 residues. Per germline, CDR1 DFQATT and CDR2 SNEGSKA (reference sequence).

The V call is TRBV20-1, the J call TRBJ2-1; TCRdb gives TRBD1 as the D gene, but with no DNA this cannot be confirmed. CDR1 is DFQATT and CDR2 is SNEGSKA in the germline V gene (reference sequence). This CDR3 spans 16 amino acids. The CDR3 reads CSARLLTGVTYNEQFF.

V is TRBV29-1 and J is TRBJ2-3; as DNA is missing, the TRBD2 call by TCRdb cannot be tested. In germline, CDR1 is SQVTM, CDR2 ANQGSEA. This CDR3 has 14 amino acids. This chain's CDR3 is CSVDGGRSPDTPYF.

The chain joins TRBV5-1 to TRBJ2-1; TCRdb names TRBD1, which stays unverified in the absence of DNA. Germline V CDR1 and CDR2: SGHRS, YFSETQ. The CDR3 contains 14 residues. The CDR3 is CASSWTGFYNEQFF.

This rearrangement joins TRBV7-9 to TRBJ2-1; the D call from TCRdb, TRBD2, cannot be confirmed without DNA. CDR1 is SEHNR, CDR2 FQNEAQ, per germline (reference sequence). The length of the CDR3 is 15 residues. CDR3 sequence: CASNPPGLRYNEQFF.

The chain combines TRBV5-1 with TRBJ2-1; the D gene TCRdb calls, TRBD2, cannot be checked with no DNA. From germline, CDR1 is SGHRS and CDR2 YFSETQ. CDR3 length: 13 amino acids. The CDR3 loop is CASSLSGGNEQFF.

J is TRBJ2-5 and V is TRBV29-1; absent DNA, TCRdb's TRBD2 call cannot be checked. The CDR3 loop spans 14 amino acids. Germline V gene sequence: CDR1 SQVTM, CDR2 ANQGSEA. This chain's CDR3 is CSVEPLAGEETQYF.

V gene TRBV28 combines with J gene TRBJ2-7; without DNA, the TCRdb call of TRBD1 cannot be checked. The CDR3 contains 13 residues. Per germline, CDR1 MDHEN and CDR2 SYDVKM. The CDR3 is CASIGQGPSEQYF.

The chain carries TRBV11-3 and TRBJ2-2. The V gene's germline CDR1 is SGHNT and CDR2 YENEEA. The CDR3 consists of 14 residues. CDR3 sequence reads: CASSPTEFPGELFF.

The chain recombines TRBV11-1 with TRBJ1-1. The CDR3 is 15 amino acids. Germline CDR1 is SGHAT and CDR2 is FQDESV (reference sequence). CDR3 sequence: CASSLSRWLNTEAFF.

The V gene is TRBV9, the J gene TRBJ1-1; with no DNA, the TCRdb D assignment of TRBD1 cannot be verified. The CDR3 spans 13 residues. Germline CDR1 and CDR2: SGDLS and YYNGEE. CDR3 region: CASSPGSYTEAFF. Looking up the rest from reference TRBV9 and TRBJ1-1 gives the full variable domain: DSGVTQTPKHLITATGQRVTLRCSPRSGDLSVYWYQQSLDQGLQFLIQYYNGEERAKGNILERFSAQQFPDLHSELNLSSLELGDSALYFCASSPGSYTEAFFGQGTRLTVV.

The chain links TRBV5-1 to TRBJ1-2; TCRdb's D gene call, TRBD1, goes unchecked for lack of DNA. Germline V CDR1 and CDR2: SGHRS, YFSETQ. The CDR3 runs 14 residues. CDR3 protein: CASSGDRRTNGYTF. Using reference TRBV5-1 and TRBJ1-2 for the parts outside the CDR3, the full variable domain is KAGVTQTPRYLIKTRGQQVTLSCSPISGHRSVSWYQQTPGQGLQFLFEYFSETQRNKGNFPGRFSGRQFSNSRSEMNVSTLELGDSALYLCASSGDRRTNGYTFGSGTRLTVV.

The chain is built from TRBV28 and TRBJ2-5. The CDR3 extends over 14 amino acids. Germline assignment: CDR1 MDHEN and CDR2 SYDVKM. The chain's CDR3 is CASRRVGYQETQYF.

The chain recombines TRBV7-9 with TRBJ2-5; TCRdb picks TRBD1, but there is no DNA to check that call. The CDR3 sequence is 13 residues long. Germline V gene sequence: CDR1 SEHNR, CDR2 FQNEAQ (reference sequence). The CDR3 loop is CASSPGSQETQYF. Supplemented by reference TRBV7-9 and TRBJ2-5, the full variable domain reads DTGVSQNPRHKITKRGQNVTFRCDPISEHNRLYWYRQTLGQGPEFLTYFQNEAQLEKSRLLSDRFSAERPKGSFSTLEIQRTEQGDSAMYLCASSPGSQETQYFGPGTRLLVL.

The chain employs TRBV29-1 and TRBJ2-3. Looked up from germline, CDR1 is SQVTM and CDR2 is ANQGSEA. The CDR3 has 13 residues. The CDR3 reads CSVSTSRTDTQYF.

The chain joins TRBV12-3 or TRBV12-4 to TRBJ2-1. The CDR3 has 11 amino acids. The CDR3 sequence: CASSYLNEQFF.

V usage is TRBV28 and J usage is TRBJ2-7; the TCRdb call, TRBD1, lacks DNA for checking. The germline gives CDR1 MDHEN, CDR2 SYDVKM. The CDR3 length is 12 residues. The CDR3 loop reads CASSFNRVKQYF. The full variable domain, its missing parts supplied by reference TRBV28 and TRBJ2-7, is DVKVTQSSRYLVKRTGEKVFLECVQDMDHENMFWYRQDPGLGLRLIYFSYDVKMKEKGDIPEGYSVSREKKERFSLILESASTNQTSMYLCASSFNRVKQYFGPGTRLTVT.

This chain connects TRBV5-1 to TRBJ2-1; TCRdb designates TRBD1, a call that cannot be tested without DNA. The CDR3 is made up of 12 amino acids. Germline lookup yields CDR1 SGHRS and CDR2 YFSETQ. CDR3 loop: CASSFGPEGQFF.

The genes are TRBV12-3 or TRBV12-4 and TRBJ2-7; TCRdb's D call of TRBD1 is untestable without DNA. The CDR3 has 17 residues. CDR3 sequence: CASSLSRFGTGSYEQYF.

The V call is TRBV29-1, the J call TRBJ2-3; absent DNA, TCRdb's TRBD2 call cannot be checked. Germline CDR1 is SQVTM and CDR2 is ANQGSEA. The CDR3 totals 14 residues. The CDR3: CSASWGGGTDTQYF.

The CDR3 here is CASSGPGQGVYEQYF. This sequence joins TRBV6-5 and TRBJ2-7; TCRdb's D call of TRBD1 is untestable without DNA. The germline CDR1 and CDR2 sequences are MNHEY and SVGAGI. This CDR3 has 15 residues.